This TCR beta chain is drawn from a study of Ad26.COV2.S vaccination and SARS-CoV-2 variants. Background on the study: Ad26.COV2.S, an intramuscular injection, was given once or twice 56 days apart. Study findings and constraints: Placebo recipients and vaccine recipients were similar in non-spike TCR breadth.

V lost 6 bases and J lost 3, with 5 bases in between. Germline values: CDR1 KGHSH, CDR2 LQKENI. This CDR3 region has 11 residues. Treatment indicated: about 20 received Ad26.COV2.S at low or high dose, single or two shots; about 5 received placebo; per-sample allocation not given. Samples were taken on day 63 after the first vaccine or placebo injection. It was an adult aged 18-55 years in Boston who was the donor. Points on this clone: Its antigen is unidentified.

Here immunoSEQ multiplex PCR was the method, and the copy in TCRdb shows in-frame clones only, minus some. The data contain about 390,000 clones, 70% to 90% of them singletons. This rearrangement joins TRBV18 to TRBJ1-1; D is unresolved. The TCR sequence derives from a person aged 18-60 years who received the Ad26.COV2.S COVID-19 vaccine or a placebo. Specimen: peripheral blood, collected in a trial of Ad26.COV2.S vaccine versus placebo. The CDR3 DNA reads TGTGCCAGCTCTGGGGACACTGAAGCTTTCTTT. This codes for CASSGDTEAFF.